This T cell receptor beta chain came from a study of blood T cell repertoires in COVID-19. Overall study context: From the United States, Italy and Spain came samples of acute and convalescent COVID-19. Sources were T cells, B-cell-depleted T cells, or PBMCs; the material itself was cDNA or gDNA.

In germline, CDR1 is SEHNR, CDR2 FQNEAQ (reference sequence). V lost 4 bases, J lost 6 bases, and 13 bases lay in between. The CDR3 has 13 amino acids. As handled by the study authors: The assay estimated nucleated cells by amplifying reference gene primers. Repertoires were generated with immunoSEQ multiplex PCR, while TCRdb's copy carries only in-frame clones and drops some. The DNA was the basis for D and trimming; V, J and clone size are from that table. Here the sample spans approximately 200,000 clones, 70% to 90% being singletons. The sequencing input was peripheral blood. The TCR was taken from a woman in her 50s with acute or convalescent COVID-19. The rearrangement joins TRBV7-9 to TRBJ2-7; tentatively, D is TRBD1 (5 bases). CDR3 in DNA: TGTGCCAGCAGCTCGCAGGGTAGGGTCGAGCAGTACTTC. Encoded protein: CASSSQGRVEQYF.